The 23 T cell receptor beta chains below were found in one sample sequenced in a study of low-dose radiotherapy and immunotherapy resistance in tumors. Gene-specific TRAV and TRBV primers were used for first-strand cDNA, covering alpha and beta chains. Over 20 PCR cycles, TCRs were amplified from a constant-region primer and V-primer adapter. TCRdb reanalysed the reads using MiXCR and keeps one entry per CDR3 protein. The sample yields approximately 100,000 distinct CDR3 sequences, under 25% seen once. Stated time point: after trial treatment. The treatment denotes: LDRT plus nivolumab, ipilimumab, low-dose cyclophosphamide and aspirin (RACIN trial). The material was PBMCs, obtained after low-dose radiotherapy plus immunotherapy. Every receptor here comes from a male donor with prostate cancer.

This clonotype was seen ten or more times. DNA for the CDR3: TGCGCCAGCAGCCAAGATAGAGGGTGGAAACTGTTTTTT. It specifies CASSQDRGWKLFF. This chain links TRBV4-1 with TRBJ1-4; D is uncertain. V lost 0 bases and J 11 bases, leaving 10 bases between the germline ends. Germline V gene data show CDR1 as MGHRA and CDR2 as YSYEKL. CDR3 size: 13 residues.

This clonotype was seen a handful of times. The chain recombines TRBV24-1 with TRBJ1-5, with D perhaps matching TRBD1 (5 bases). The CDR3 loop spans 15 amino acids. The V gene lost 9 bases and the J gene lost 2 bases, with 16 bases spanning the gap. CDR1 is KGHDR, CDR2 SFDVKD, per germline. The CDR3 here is CATLARDRGNQPQHF. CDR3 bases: TGTGCCACCCTCGCCAGGGACCGTGGCAATCAGCCCCAGCATTTT.

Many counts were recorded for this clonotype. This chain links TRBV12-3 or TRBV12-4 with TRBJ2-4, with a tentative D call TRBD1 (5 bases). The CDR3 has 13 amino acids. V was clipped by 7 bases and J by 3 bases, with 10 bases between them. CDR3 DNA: TGTGCCAGCATCGACAGTGACAAAAACATTCAGTACTTC. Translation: CASIDSDKNIQYF.

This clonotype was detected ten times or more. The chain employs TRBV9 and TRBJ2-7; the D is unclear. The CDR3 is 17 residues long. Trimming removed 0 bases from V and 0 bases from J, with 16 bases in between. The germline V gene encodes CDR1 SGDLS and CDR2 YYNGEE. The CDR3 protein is CASSVGAIAWSSYEQYF. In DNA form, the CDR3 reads TGTGCCAGCAGCGTAGGGGCGATAGCCTGGAGCTCCTACGAGCAGTACTTC.

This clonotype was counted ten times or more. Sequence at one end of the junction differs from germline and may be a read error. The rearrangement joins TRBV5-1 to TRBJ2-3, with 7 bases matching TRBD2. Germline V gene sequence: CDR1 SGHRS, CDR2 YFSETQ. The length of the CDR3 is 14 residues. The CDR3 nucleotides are TGTGCCAGCAGCGGGGACGAATACACAGATACGCAGTATTTT. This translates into CASSGDEYTDTQYF.

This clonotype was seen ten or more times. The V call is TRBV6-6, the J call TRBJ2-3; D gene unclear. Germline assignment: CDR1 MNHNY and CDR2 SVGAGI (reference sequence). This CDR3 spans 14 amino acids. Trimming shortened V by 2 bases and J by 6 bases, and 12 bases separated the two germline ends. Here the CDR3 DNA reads TGTGCCAGCAGTTACACGCCCTCCAGGGATACGCAGTATTTT. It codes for CASSYTPSRDTQYF.

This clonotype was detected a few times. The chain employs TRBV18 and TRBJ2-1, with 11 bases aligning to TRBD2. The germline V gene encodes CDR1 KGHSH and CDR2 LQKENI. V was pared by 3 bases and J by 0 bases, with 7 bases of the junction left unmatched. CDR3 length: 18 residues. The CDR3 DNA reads TGTGCCAGCTCACCGGGAACTAGCGGGGGAGTCTCCTACAATGAGCAGTTCTTC. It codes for CASSPGTSGGVSYNEQFF. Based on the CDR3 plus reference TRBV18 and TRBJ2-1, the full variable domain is NAGVMQNPRHLVRRRGQEARLRCSPMKGHSHVYWYRQLPEEGLKFMVYLQKENIIDESGMPKERFSAEFPKEGPSILRIQQVVRGDSAAYFCASSPGTSGGVSYNEQFFGPGTRLTVL.

The CDR3 region is CASSPGQGRNEQYF. CDR3 nucleotides: TGTGCCAGCTCACCCGGACAGGGTAGGAACGAGCAGTACTTC. The chain recombines TRBV18 with TRBJ2-7, with 8 bases fitting TRBD1. Germline CDR1 reads KGHSH; CDR2 reads LQKENI. The CDR3 contains 14 residues. V lost 3 bases, J lost 5 bases, and 6 bases stayed unmatched.

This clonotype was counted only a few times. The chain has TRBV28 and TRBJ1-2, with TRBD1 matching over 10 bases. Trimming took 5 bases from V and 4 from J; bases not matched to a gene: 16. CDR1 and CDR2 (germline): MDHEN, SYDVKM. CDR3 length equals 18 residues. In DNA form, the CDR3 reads TGTGCCAGCAGTCCCCACCTGACAGGGGGCGCAGCTCTCTATGGCTACACCTTC. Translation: CASSPHLTGGAALYGYTF.

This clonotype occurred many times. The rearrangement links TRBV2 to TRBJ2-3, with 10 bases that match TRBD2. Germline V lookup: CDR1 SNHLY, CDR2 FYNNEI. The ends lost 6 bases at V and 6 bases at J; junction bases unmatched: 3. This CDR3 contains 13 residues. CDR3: CASRLAGADTQYF. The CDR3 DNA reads TGTGCCAGCAGGCTAGCGGGGGCTGATACGCAGTATTTT.

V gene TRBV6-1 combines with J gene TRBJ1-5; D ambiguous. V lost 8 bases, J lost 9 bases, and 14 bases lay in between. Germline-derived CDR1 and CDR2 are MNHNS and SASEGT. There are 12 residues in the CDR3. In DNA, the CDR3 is TGTGCCAGCGGCCCAGGCTCTCGGCCCCAGCATTTT. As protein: CASGPGSRPQHF.

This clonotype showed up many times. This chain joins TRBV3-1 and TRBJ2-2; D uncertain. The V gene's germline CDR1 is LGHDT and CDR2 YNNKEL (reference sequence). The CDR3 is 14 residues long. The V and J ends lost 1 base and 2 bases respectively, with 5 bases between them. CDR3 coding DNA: TGTGCCAGCAGCCAAGTCTCTAACACCGGGGAGCTGTTTTTT. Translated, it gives CASSQVSNTGELFF. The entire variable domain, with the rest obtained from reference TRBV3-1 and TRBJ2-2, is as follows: DTAVSQTPKYLVTQMGNDKSIKCEQNLGHDTMYWYKQDSKKFLKIMFSYNNKELIINETVPNRFSPKSPDKAHLNLHINSLELGDSAVYFCASSQVSNTGELFFGEGSRLTVL.

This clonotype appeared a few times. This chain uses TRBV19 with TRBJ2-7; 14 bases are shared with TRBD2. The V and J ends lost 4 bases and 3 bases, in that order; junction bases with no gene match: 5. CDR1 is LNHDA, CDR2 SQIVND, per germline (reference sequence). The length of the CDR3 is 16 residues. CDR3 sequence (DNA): TGTGCCAGTAGTAGTCTCGGACTAGCGGGGGGCTACGAGCAGTACTTC. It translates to CASSSLGLAGGYEQYF.

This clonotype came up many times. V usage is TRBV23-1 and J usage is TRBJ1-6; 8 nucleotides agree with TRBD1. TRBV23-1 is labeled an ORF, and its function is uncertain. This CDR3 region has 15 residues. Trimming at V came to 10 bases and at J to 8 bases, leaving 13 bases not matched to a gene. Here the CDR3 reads CATKRARTGYSPLHF. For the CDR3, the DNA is TGCGCCACCAAAAGGGCTCGGACAGGGTATTCACCCCTCCACTTT.

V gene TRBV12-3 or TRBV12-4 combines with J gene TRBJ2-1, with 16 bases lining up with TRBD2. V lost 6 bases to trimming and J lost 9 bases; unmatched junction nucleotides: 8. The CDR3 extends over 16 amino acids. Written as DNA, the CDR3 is TGTGCCAGCAGACAAGGGACTAGCGGGGGGGCGTCTGAGCAGTTCTTC. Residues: CASRQGTSGGASEQFF.

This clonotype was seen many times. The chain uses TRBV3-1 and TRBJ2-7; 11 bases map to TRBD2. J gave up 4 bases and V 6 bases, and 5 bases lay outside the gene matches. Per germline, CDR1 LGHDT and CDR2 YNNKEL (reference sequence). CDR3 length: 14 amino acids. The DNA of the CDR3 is TGTGCCAGCAGAACTAGCGGGGGCTCATACGAGCAGTACTTC. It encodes CASRTSGGSYEQYF.

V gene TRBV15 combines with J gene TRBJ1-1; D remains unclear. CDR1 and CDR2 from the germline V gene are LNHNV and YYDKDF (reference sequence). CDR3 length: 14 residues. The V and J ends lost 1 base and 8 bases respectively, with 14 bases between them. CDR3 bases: TGTGCCACCAGCAGAGGACTCCGCTCCCGGGAAGCTTTCTTT. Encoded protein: CATSRGLRSREAFF.

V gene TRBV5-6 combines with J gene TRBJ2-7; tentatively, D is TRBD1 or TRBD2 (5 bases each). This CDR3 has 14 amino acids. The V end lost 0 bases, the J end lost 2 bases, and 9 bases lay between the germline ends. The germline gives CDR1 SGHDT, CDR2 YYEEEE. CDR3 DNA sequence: TGTGCCAGCAGCTTGGCTGTGGGACCCTACGAGCAGTACTTC. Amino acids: CASSLAVGPYEQYF.

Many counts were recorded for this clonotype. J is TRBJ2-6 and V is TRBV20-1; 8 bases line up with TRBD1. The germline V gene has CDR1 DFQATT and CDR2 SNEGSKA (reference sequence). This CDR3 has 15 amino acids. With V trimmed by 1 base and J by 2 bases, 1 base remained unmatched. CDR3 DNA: TGCAGTGCTAGAGTGACAGGGGCTGGGGCCAACGTCCTGACTTTC. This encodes CSARVTGAGANVLTF.

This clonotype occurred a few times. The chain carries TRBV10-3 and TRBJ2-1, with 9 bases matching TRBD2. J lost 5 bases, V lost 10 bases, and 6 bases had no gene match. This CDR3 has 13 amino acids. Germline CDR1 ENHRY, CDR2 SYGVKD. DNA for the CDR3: TGTGCCAGCCAGACTAGCGGCAACAATGAGCAGTTCTTC. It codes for CASQTSGNNEQFF.

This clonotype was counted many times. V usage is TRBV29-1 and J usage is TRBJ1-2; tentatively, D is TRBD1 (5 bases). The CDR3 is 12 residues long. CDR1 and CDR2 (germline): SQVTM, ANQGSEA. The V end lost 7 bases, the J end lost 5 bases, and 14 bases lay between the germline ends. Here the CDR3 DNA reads TGCAGCGCGTCCCAGGGAAGGTATGGCTACACCTTC. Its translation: CSASQGRYGYTF.

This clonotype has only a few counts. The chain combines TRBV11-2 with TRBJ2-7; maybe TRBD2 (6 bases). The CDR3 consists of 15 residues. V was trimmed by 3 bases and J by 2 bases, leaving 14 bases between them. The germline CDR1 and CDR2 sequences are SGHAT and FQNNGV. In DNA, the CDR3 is TGTGCCAGCAGCTTCGCGGGGCCAACTACCTACGAGCAGTACTTC. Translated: CASSFAGPTTYEQYF. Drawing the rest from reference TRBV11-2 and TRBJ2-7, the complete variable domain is EAGVAQSPRYKIIEKRQSVAFWCNPISGHATLYWYQQILGQGPKLLIQFQNNGVVDDSQLPKDRFSAERLKGVDSTLKIQPAKLEDSAVYLCASSFAGPTTYEQYFGPGTRLTVT.

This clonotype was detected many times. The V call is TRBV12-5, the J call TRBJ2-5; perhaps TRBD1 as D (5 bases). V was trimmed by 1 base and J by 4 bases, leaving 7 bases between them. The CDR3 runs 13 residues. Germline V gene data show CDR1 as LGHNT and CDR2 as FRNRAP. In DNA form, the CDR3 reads TGTGCTAGTGGTTTGGCCAGGGTAGAGACCCAGTACTTC. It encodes CASGLARVETQYF.